A selection of T cell receptor beta chains follows, all from one sample in a study of T-cell memory formation after mild COVID-19. TCRdb ran MiXCR on the 5' RACE reads and lists one entry per CDR3 protein. Counted here are 350,000 to 450,000 distinct CDR3 sequences, around 20% occurring once; the ten biggest clones make up 8.4%. Sequenced input: PBMCs or a T cell subset sorted from them (not recorded which). Every receptor here comes from an adult woman who had mild COVID-19 (a few samples of this study predate the infection). Cell type and time point are not known. CDR3s include the opening cysteine and the closing phenylalanine or tryptophan. Fields, in order: D gene, V gene, J gene, clone size, CDR3 DNA, CDR3 protein. D genes are given only for firm matches. The size field is filled for only some rows; it gives once, few, many or a size class.

-	TRBV6-5	TRBJ1-3	-	TGTGCCAGCGTGAGCTCTGGAAACACCATATATTTT	CASVSSGNTIYF
TRBD2	TRBV14	TRBJ2-1	many	TGTGCCAGCAGCCAAGAAACTAGCGGGGTCCTTCAGTTCTTC	CASSQETSGVLQFF
-	TRBV3-1	TRBJ1-1	-	TGTGCCAGCAGCCAAGGGCGTGGGACTGAAGCTTTCTTT	CASSQGRGTEAFF
TRBD2	TRBV6-2/TRBV6-3	TRBJ2-2	-	TGTGCCAGCAGTCCCACGAGCGGGAGGGCCCAGAGCACCGGGGAGCTGTTTTTT	CASSPTSGRAQSTGELFF
TRBD2	TRBV5-1	TRBJ2-5	-	TGCGCCAGCACGCCCCCCGGGACTAGCGGGGGACAAGAGACCCAGTACTTC	CASTPPGTSGGQETQYF
TRBD1	TRBV5-1	TRBJ1-2	few	TGCGCCAGCACCTTGGGACAGGGTAATGGCTACACCTTC	CASTLGQGNGYTF
-	TRBV6-2/TRBV6-3	TRBJ1-1	few	TGTGCCAGCAGTTACTTCAGCGATACTGAAGCTTTCTTT	CASSYFSDTEAFF
-	TRBV12-3/TRBV12-4	TRBJ2-2	many	TGTGCCAGCAGTCCCTTTGGGCCTGGGGGGAACACCGGGGAGCTGTTTTTT	CASSPFGPGGNTGELFF
-	TRBV27	TRBJ2-3	once	TGTGCCAGCAGGGACCCCAGGGGCGGCACAGATACGCAGTATTTT	CASRDPRGGTDTQYF
-	TRBV7-8	TRBJ1-4	-	TGTGCCAGCAGCTTAGGGGGTGCGCAACTGTTTTTT	CASSLGGAQLFF
TRBD1	TRBV20-1	TRBJ2-1	few	TGCAGTGCTGTAGGGGCAGGGGGCCCTCTAGGAGAGCAGTTCTTC	CSAVGAGGPLGEQFF
TRBD2	TRBV7-9	TRBJ2-2	few	TGTGCCAGCAGCTACCAAGCGGGAGTCGGTACCGGGGAGCTGTTTTTT	CASSYQAGVGTGELFF
TRBD1	TRBV7-9	TRBJ1-2	few	TGTGCCAGCAGCTCCGGGACAGGGGGTGTGAGCTATGGCTACACCTTC	CASSSGTGGVSYGYTF
-	TRBV23-1	TRBJ2-3	-	TGCGCCAGCAGTCAACGGTCGGGACTGAGCTGCGATACGCAGTATTTT	CASSQRSGLSCDTQYF
TRBD1	TRBV4-2	TRBJ2-5	few	TGTGCCAGCAGCCGCCGGGACAGGGGGCCTGAGACCCAGTACTTC	CASSRRDRGPETQYF
-	TRBV30	TRBJ2-3	-	TGTGCCTGGAGTGAAGGCCGGGGCACAGATACGCAGTATTTT	CAWSEGRGTDTQYF
-	TRBV7-8	TRBJ2-2	-	TGTGCCAGCAGCTTGGCATTAGGGTCGCCGGCCGGGGAGCTGTTTTTT	CASSLALGSPAGELFF
TRBD2	TRBV11-2	TRBJ2-5	-	TGTGCCAGCAGCCAACTGGGGGGGGGACCGGAGAAAGAGACCCAGTACTTC	CASSQLGGGPEKETQYF
TRBD1	TRBV10-3	TRBJ2-7	few	TGTGCCATCAGTGAGACAGGGGCCCACGAGCAGTACTTC	CAISETGAHEQYF
TRBD1	TRBV9	TRBJ2-5	-	TGTGCCAGCAGCGCTACAGGGGGCCGCGAGACCCAGTACTTC	CASSATGGRETQYF
-	TRBV10-3	TRBJ2-7	many	TGTGCCATCAGTACGCCCCAACCCTACGAGCAGTACTTC	CAISTPQPYEQYF
-	TRBV4-2	TRBJ1-1	-	TGTGCCAGCAGCCAAATGGCGACAGAGAACACTGAAGCTTTCTTT	CASSQMATENTEAFF
TRBD2	TRBV12-3/TRBV12-4	TRBJ2-1	-	TGTGCCAGCAGTACGACGGGACTAGCGGGAGTTTACAATGAGCAGTTCTTC	CASSTTGLAGVYNEQFF
TRBD1	TRBV9	TRBJ2-1	-	TGTGCCAGCAGCGTAGTAGGGACAGGTCTTCATGAGCAGTTCTTC	CASSVVGTGLHEQFF
TRBD2	TRBV7-6	TRBJ2-3	-	TGTGCCAGCAGCTCTAGTGGCCTAGCGGGAGCAGATACGCAGTATTTT	CASSSSGLAGADTQYF
TRBD1	TRBV24-1	TRBJ1-5	-	TGTGCCACCAGTGCCGGACAGGGGGCGAATCAGCCCCAGCATTTT	CATSAGQGANQPQHF